These 6 T cell receptor beta chains were sequenced from one sample in a study of blood T cells in healthy people across ages. A second about 7 to 11 cycle PCR used barcoded and J-beta primers. TCRdb called the 5' RACE reads again in MiXCR, with one record for every CDR3 protein. Among fewer than 800,000 distinct CDR3 sequences listed, approximately 25% were seen once. A further study also used this sample, focusing on T cells of mothers and their children.

Sequencing was done on a sample of blood. These receptors came from a boy younger than 18 in good health.

In regard to this clonotype: The junction and the germline gene differ at one end; a read error may be behind it. The chain carries TRBV28 and TRBJ2-2, with TRBD1 matching over 8 bases. There are 15 residues in the CDR3. Germline V gene data show CDR1 as MDHEN and CDR2 as SYDVKM. The CDR3 DNA sequence: TGTGCCAGCAGCTTCAGGACAGGGAACACCGGGGAGCTGCTTTTT. The encoded protein is CASSFRTGNTGELLF.

This clonotype was seen more than once but under ten times. The chain uses TRBV7-9 and TRBJ2-1; no clear D gene. This CDR3 has 14 amino acids. The germline V gene encodes CDR1 SEHNR and CDR2 FQNEAQ (reference sequence). V dropped 4 bases and J dropped 6 bases, with 13 bases sitting between them. CDR3 coding DNA: TGTGCCAGCAGCTCCCGTGACAATCCCAATGAGCAGTTCTTC. It is translated as CASSSRDNPNEQFF.

The genes are TRBV20-1 and TRBJ2-7; D is undetermined. Trimming stripped 3 bases from V and 2 bases from J, with 8 bases between. The CDR3 has 12 residues. CDR1 and CDR2 (germline): DFQATT, SNEGSKA (reference sequence). The CDR3 protein is CSASELAYEQYF. DNA for the CDR3: TGCAGTGCTAGTGAGCTTGCCTACGAGCAGTACTTC.

The rearrangement uses TRBV20-1 and TRBJ2-5; D perhaps matches TRBD2 (5 bases). The J call may not be correct, given that the DNA end is closer to TRBJ2-1. Germline CDR1 and CDR2: DFQATT and SNEGSKA (reference sequence). The CDR3 is 13 amino acids. The CDR3 loop is CSASTSSYNEQFF. The CDR3 DNA reads TGCAGTGCTAGCACTAGTTCCTACAATGAGCAGTTCTTC.

V is TRBV2 and J is TRBJ2-7; a possible D gene is TRBD1 (6 bases). Germline V gene data show CDR1 as SNHLY and CDR2 as FYNNEI. The CDR3 runs to 14 residues. The V gene lost 4 bases and the J gene lost 0 bases, with 10 bases spanning the gap. The CDR3 DNA reads as TGTGCCAGCAGTGTGGACAGTCCCTCCTACGAGCAGTACTTC. Translation: CASSVDSPSYEQYF.

Only a few counts were recorded for this clonotype. The chain recombines TRBV6-2 or TRBV6-3 with TRBJ2-5; 13 bases map to TRBD2. V lost 6 bases to trimming and J lost 5 bases; unmatched junction nucleotides: 6. The CDR3 sequence is 15 residues long. Germline V lookup: CDR1 MNHEY, CDR2 SVGEGT. The CDR3 bases are TGTGCCAGCAGCGGACTAGCGGGGGTCGGCGAGACCCAGTACTTC. Its protein is CASSGLAGVGETQYF.